This T cell receptor beta chain was found in a study of cytomegalovirus exposure and HLA in healthy donors. Study findings and constraints: Later on, an analysis tied roughly 17,000 TCR beta sequences to HLA alleles at 0.05 false discovery rate.

Vbeta (60) and Jbeta (13) primers were used in the PCR. Some clones are missing from TCRdb's copy, which holds only in-frame ones; the method was immunoSEQ multiplex PCR. The table records under 140,000 clones, 60% to 85% of them present only once. The germline V gene has CDR1 SGHVS and CDR2 FQNEAQ. The V and J ends lost 5 bases and 4 bases, in that order; junction bases with no gene match: 7. CDR3 length: 16 residues. As concerns this clone: Its antigen is unidentified.

The source material was PBMCs. This TCR was sampled from a woman aged 25 to 39 in good health and CMV-seronegative. This chain links TRBV7-8 with TRBJ2-3; TRBD2 matches at 12 bases. The DNA for the CDR3 is TGTGCCAGCAGCCTCCTAGCGGGGGGGCCCGCAGATACGCAGTATTTT. Encoded protein: CASSLLAGGPADTQYF.